This is a list of T cell receptor beta chains from one sample in a study of T-cell reconstitution after alpha-beta-depleted transplantation in children. One entry per CDR3 protein results from TCRdb running MiXCR on the PCR reads. This table holds 530,000 or so distinct CDR3 sequences, around 27% found once. The input for sequencing was PBMCs, taken before TCRalphabeta/CD19-depleted stem cell transplant. The receptors originated from a boy less than two years old with Wiskott-Aldrich syndrome, due to receive a stem cell transplant. Each CDR3 is given with its conserved first and last residue. Fields, in order: clone size, J gene, V gene, D gene, CDR3 DNA, CDR3 protein. D genes are given only for firm matches. Clone size is given for some rows only: seen once, a few or many times, or a class if the clone is expanded.

clone size: NA; J gene: TRBJ2-2; V gene: TRBV5-4; D gene: NA; CDR3 DNA: TGTGCCAGCAGCTTAAAACAGACCACCGGGGAGCTGTTTTTT; CDR3 protein: CASSLKQTTGELFF
clone size: NA; J gene: TRBJ2-1; V gene: TRBV24-1; D gene: NA; CDR3 DNA: TGTGCCACCCAGAGCCGCAGGGGCTCCTACAATGAGCAGTTCTTC; CDR3 protein: CATQSRRGSYNEQFF
clone size: few; J gene: TRBJ2-7; V gene: TRBV29-1; D gene: NA; CDR3 DNA: TGCAGCGTTGCTAACAGGGGGGGAGGCGAGCAGTACTTC; CDR3 protein: CSVANRGGGEQYF
clone size: few; J gene: TRBJ1-1; V gene: TRBV3-1; D gene: NA; CDR3 DNA: TGTGCCAGCAGCCTACAGGCGGAAGGAACTGAAGCTTTCTTT; CDR3 protein: CASSLQAEGTEAFF
clone size: few; J gene: TRBJ2-7; V gene: TRBV12-3/TRBV12-4; D gene: TRBD1; CDR3 DNA: TGTGCCAGCAGTTTAGGAGGGACAGGGGGTCGAAGGCAGTACTTC; CDR3 protein: CASSLGGTGGRRQYF
clone size: NA; J gene: TRBJ2-7; V gene: TRBV20-1; D gene: NA; CDR3 DNA: TGCAGTGCTAGAGATCCGACCGACTACGAGCAGTACTTC; CDR3 protein: CSARDPTDYEQYF
clone size: few; J gene: TRBJ2-7; V gene: TRBV10-3; D gene: TRBD1; CDR3 DNA: TGTGCCATCAGTGAGTCCAGGGGGCAGATCACCTACGAGCAGTACTTC; CDR3 protein: CAISESRGQITYEQYF
clone size: once; J gene: TRBJ1-4; V gene: TRBV12-3/TRBV12-4; D gene: NA; CDR3 DNA: TGTGCCAGCAGTTATAATGGCGAAAAACTGTTTTTT; CDR3 protein: CASSYNGEKLFF
clone size: NA; J gene: TRBJ1-2; V gene: TRBV4-1; D gene: NA; CDR3 DNA: TGCGCCAGCAGCCAAGAACCGGGACTCCTCTATGGCTACACCTTC; CDR3 protein: CASSQEPGLLYGYTF
clone size: few; J gene: TRBJ2-7; V gene: TRBV5-1; D gene: TRBD1; CDR3 DNA: TGCGCCAGCAGCCACGGGCCCGGGACAGGGAGCTACTACGAGCAGTACTTC; CDR3 protein: CASSHGPGTGSYYEQYF
clone size: many; J gene: TRBJ1-1; V gene: TRBV4-1; D gene: NA; CDR3 DNA: TGCGCCAGCAGCCAAGAGGACGTGACGGGCACTGAAGCTTTCTTT; CDR3 protein: CASSQEDVTGTEAFF
clone size: few; J gene: TRBJ2-7; V gene: TRBV2; D gene: NA; CDR3 DNA: TGTGCCAGCAGCCCCCAAGGGGCAGTCTACGAGCAGTACTTC; CDR3 protein: CASSPQGAVYEQYF
clone size: few; J gene: TRBJ2-3; V gene: TRBV5-6; D gene: TRBD2; CDR3 DNA: TGTGCCAGCAGCTTATTCCGAAACCGCGGGAGGGTCTCTAGCACAGATACGCAGTATTTT; CDR3 protein: CASSLFRNRGRVSSTDTQYF
clone size: medium-sized; J gene: TRBJ1-6; V gene: TRBV27; D gene: NA; CDR3 DNA: TGTGCCAGCTCAAATCTTAATTCACCCCTCCACTTT; CDR3 protein: CASSNLNSPLHF
clone size: NA; J gene: TRBJ2-7; V gene: TRBV5-1; D gene: NA; CDR3 DNA: TGCGCCAGCAGCTTCATGCTCGGGGTCACGTTCGAGCAGTACTTC; CDR3 protein: CASSFMLGVTFEQYF
clone size: NA; J gene: TRBJ1-5; V gene: TRBV20-1; D gene: TRBD1; CDR3 DNA: TGCAGTGCTAACAGGGGGTTTCAGCCCCAGCATTTT; CDR3 protein: CSANRGFQPQHF